The 23 T cell receptor beta chains below were found in one sample sequenced in a study of T cells after yellow fever vaccination. TCRdb redid the calling of the 5' RACE reads with MiXCR, one entry per CDR3 protein. The data show some 560,000 distinct CDR3 sequences, around a sixth seen once. Sequenced material: PBMCs, taken 5 days after the first yellow fever vaccination. These receptors were obtained from a young man who received the YFV17D yellow fever vaccine.

This clonotype was detected many times. The chain carries TRBV20-1 and TRBJ2-1, with TRBD1 as a possible D gene (5 bases). Trimming took 5 bases from V and 0 from J, leaving 14 bases between them. The CDR3 sequence is 15 residues long. Germline V gives CDR1 DFQATT, CDR2 SNEGSKA (reference sequence). CDR3 nucleotides: TGCAGTGCTCCCAGGGTTCGAAGCTCCTACAATGAGCAGTTCTTC. It codes for CSAPRVRSSYNEQFF.

The genes are TRBV6-2 or TRBV6-3 and TRBJ2-2, with no clear D. V lost 3 bases to trimming and J lost 0 bases, with 17 bases between them. The CDR3 totals 18 residues. Germline V gives CDR1 MNHEY, CDR2 SVGEGT. CDR3 nucleotide sequence: TGTGCCAGCAGTTATAGTTTACGCACCCTCGCGAACACCGGGGAGCTGTTTTTT. Its protein product is CASSYSLRTLANTGELFF.

In this sample, this clonotype turned up a few times. V usage is TRBV5-1 and J usage is TRBJ2-1; 7 bases fit TRBD2. This CDR3 contains 14 residues. Germline V lookup: CDR1 SGHRS, CDR2 YFSETQ. Losses at the gene ends were 1 base for V and 7 bases for J; bases not matched to a gene: 5. CDR3 amino acids: CASSLPASGNEQFF. The DNA for the CDR3 is TGCGCCAGCAGCTTGCCGGCTAGCGGAAATGAGCAGTTCTTC. Supplemented by reference TRBV5-1 and TRBJ2-1, the full variable domain reads KAGVTQTPRYLIKTRGQQVTLSCSPISGHRSVSWYQQTPGQGLQFLFEYFSETQRNKGNFPGRFSGRQFSNSRSEMNVSTLELGDSALYLCASSLPASGNEQFFGPGTRLTVL.

Only a few counts were recorded for this clonotype. The chain employs TRBV19 and TRBJ2-2, with TRBD1 as a possible D gene (6 bases). CDR1 LNHDA and CDR2 SQIVND come from the germline V gene (reference sequence). V lost 5 bases and J 6 bases, leaving 19 bases between the germline ends. This CDR3 region has 16 residues. In DNA form, the CDR3 reads TGTGCCAGTAGTCCTTTCAGGGTCAGGGGCCCCGGGGAGCTGTTTTTT. Translated: CASSPFRVRGPGELFF.

This clonotype was detected many times. The rearrangement joins TRBV28 to TRBJ1-2, with a tentative D call TRBD1 (6 bases). V dropped 4 bases and J dropped 2 bases, with 11 bases sitting between them. The germline CDR1 and CDR2 sequences are MDHEN and SYDVKM. The CDR3 is 14 residues long. The CDR3 here is CASSSSGANYGYTF. The CDR3 region has the DNA TGTGCCAGCAGTTCGTCGGGGGCGAACTATGGCTACACCTTC.

Only one count was recorded for this clonotype. J is TRBJ1-1 and V is TRBV29-1; D gene unclear. This CDR3 comprises 11 residues. Per the germline V gene, CDR1 is SQVTM and CDR2 is ANQGSEA. With 6 bases removed from V and 5 bases from J, the gap between germline ends came to 10 bases. Here the CDR3 DNA reads TGCAGCGTGGTCCCCTTGACTGAAGCTTTCTTT. It specifies CSVVPLTEAFF.

V and J are TRBV6-2 or TRBV6-3 and TRBJ1-4; D ambiguous. Deletions cut 4 bases from V and 8 bases from J, with 14 bases between. The length of the CDR3 is 14 residues. Germline loops: CDR1 MNHEY, CDR2 SVGEGT. As DNA, the CDR3 is TGTGCCAGCAGTTCCCGGGCTACGGGGGAAAAACTGTTTTTT. Translation: CASSSRATGEKLFF.

The chain recombines TRBV7-8 with TRBJ1-4, with a tentative D call TRBD1 (6 bases). The germline gives CDR1 SGHVS, CDR2 FQNEAQ. V lost 8 bases, J lost 7 bases, and 20 bases lay in between. The CDR3 consists of 15 residues. As DNA, the CDR3 is TGTGCCAGCCGTCCAGGGGCCAGGGCGGGTGAAAAACTGTTTTTT. Translating gives CASRPGARAGEKLFF.

This clonotype was detected a few times. The chain links TRBV6-1 to TRBJ1-6, with D hard to call. The CDR3 consists of 14 residues. Trimming took off 3 bases at V and 6 bases at J, with 9 bases between the two ends. CDR1 and CDR2 (germline): MNHNS, SASEGT. The CDR3 reads CASSDPAVNSPLHF. The CDR3 nucleotides read TGTGCCAGCAGTGACCCAGCAGTTAATTCACCCCTCCACTTT.

In its sample, this clonotype was seen once. The J gene is TRBJ2-2, the V gene TRBV5-1, with 7 nucleotides matching TRBD1. Germline loops: CDR1 SGHRS, CDR2 YFSETQ. The CDR3 runs to 17 residues. With V trimmed by 0 bases and J by 6 bases, 11 bases remained unmatched. CDR3 nucleotides: TGCGCCAGCAGCTTGGACCCGGGGACAGCCAAAGCCGGGGAGCTGTTTTTT. It translates to CASSLDPGTAKAGELFF.

This chain joins TRBV7-8 and TRBJ2-7; D is possibly TRBD1 (6 bases). Germline CDR1 is SGHVS and CDR2 is FQNEAQ. The length of the CDR3 is 15 residues. Trimming pared 5 bases from V and 5 bases from J, leaving 19 bases between. CDR3 residues: CASSKPTGFFHEQYF. The CDR3 DNA follows: TGTGCCAGCAGCAAACCAACAGGGTTTTTCCACGAGCAGTACTTC. Variable domain in full (rest from reference TRBV7-8 and TRBJ2-7): GAGVSQSPRYKVAKRGQDVALRCDPISGHVSLFWYQQALGQGPEFLTYFQNEAQLDKSGLPSDRFFAERPEGSVSTLKIQRTQQEDSAVYLCASSKPTGFFHEQYFGPGTRLTVT.

There are a few counts of this clonotype. The chain has TRBV12-5 and TRBJ1-5; the D gene is possibly TRBD1 (5 bases). This CDR3 has 14 residues. Germline V gene data show CDR1 as LGHNT and CDR2 as FRNRAP. Trimming removed 8 bases at V and 0 bases at J, with 11 bases between. In DNA, the CDR3 is TGTGCTAGTTTAGGGGAGTATAGCAATCAGCCCCAGCATTTT. It translates to CASLGEYSNQPQHF.

This rearrangement joins TRBV7-3 to TRBJ2-2, with D possibly matching TRBD2 (6 bases). This CDR3 spans 16 amino acids. Germline lookup yields CDR1 SGHTA and CDR2 FQGTGA. V was trimmed by 2 bases and J by 0 bases, leaving 10 bases between them. CDR3 coding DNA: TGTGCCAGCAGCTTATATGGCGGGACGAACACCGGGGAGCTGTTTTTT. Translating gives CASSLYGGTNTGELFF.

This rearrangement joins TRBV24-1 to TRBJ2-5; TRBD1 aligns across 11 bases. Trimming at V came to 6 bases and at J to 3 bases, leaving 5 bases not matched to a gene. CDR3 length equals 15 residues. The germline gives CDR1 KGHDR, CDR2 SFDVKD. CDR3 residues: CATSTPGQGEETQYF. The CDR3 DNA reads TGTGCCACCAGTACACCGGGACAGGGGGAAGAGACCCAGTACTTC.

The chain is built from TRBV7-9 and TRBJ1-2; 7 bases fit TRBD1. The CDR3 is 14 residues long. Germline-derived CDR1 and CDR2 are SEHNR and FQNEAQ (reference sequence). The V segment lost 6 bases and the J segment 4 bases; nucleotides outside the gene matches: 8. CDR3 in amino acids: CASRDDRELYGYTF. CDR3 DNA sequence: TGTGCCAGCAGGGATGACAGGGAACTCTATGGCTACACCTTC.

This clonotype was counted only a few times. V is TRBV4-2 and J is TRBJ2-1; TRBD2 aligns across 7 bases. The V and J ends lost 3 bases and 5 bases, in that order; junction bases with no gene match: 16. The CDR3 length is 18 residues. Germline V gene data show CDR1 as LGHNA and CDR2 as YNFKEQ. CDR3 DNA: TGTGCCAGCAGCCAGAACGATCAACGGGGGGTTAATCACAATGAGCAGTTCTTC. This encodes CASSQNDQRGVNHNEQFF.

The CDR3 coding sequence is TGTGCCACCAGCAGGACAGGGGTTTGGACAGATACGCAGTATTTT. This gives the protein CATSRTGVWTDTQYF. The V and J genes are TRBV15 and TRBJ2-3, with TRBD1 identical over 8 bases. J lost 3 bases, V lost 3 bases, and 5 bases had no gene match. The CDR3 length is 15 residues. Germline V CDR1 and CDR2: LNHNV, YYDKDF (reference sequence).

This clonotype was detected a few times. The chain uses TRBV12-3 or TRBV12-4 and TRBJ2-3; the D is unclear. The V end was cut by 1 base, the J end by 2 bases, with 13 bases between. The CDR3 loop spans 16 amino acids. DNA of the CDR3: TGTGCCAGCAGTTTAGGGATAGGCAGCTTCACAGATACGCAGTATTTT. This gives the protein CASSLGIGSFTDTQYF.

This chain connects TRBV7-2 to TRBJ2-1; TRBD2 is a possible D gene (7 bases). Germline values: CDR1 SGHTA, CDR2 FQGNSA. Trimming stripped 2 bases from V and 6 bases from J, with 14 bases between. This CDR3 is built from 15 residues. CDR3 nucleotide sequence: TGTGCCAGCAGCTTAAGGGGGGGAGTGGCCAATGAGCAGTTCTTC. It encodes CASSLRGGVANEQFF. The full variable domain, completed using reference TRBV7-2 and TRBJ2-1, is GAGVSQSPSNKVTEKGKDVELRCDPISGHTALYWYRQSLGQGLEFLIYFQGNSAPDKSGLPSDRFSAERTGGSVSTLTIQRTQQEDSAVYLCASSLRGGVANEQFFGPGTRLTVL.

The chain employs TRBV7-9 and TRBJ1-2, with D uncertain. Deletions cut 6 bases from V and 8 bases from J, with 13 bases between. There are 12 residues in the CDR3. The germline V gene has CDR1 SEHNR and CDR2 FQNEAQ (reference sequence). CDR3 region: CASSFPGRGYTF. CDR3 coding DNA: TGTGCCAGCAGTTTCCCGGGTAGAGGCTACACCTTC. The variable domain in full, with the rest retrieved from reference TRBV7-9 and TRBJ1-2, is DTGVSQNPRHKITKRGQNVTFRCDPISEHNRLYWYRQTLGQGPEFLTYFQNEAQLEKSRLLSDRFSAERPKGSFSTLEIQRTEQGDSAMYLCASSFPGRGYTFGSGTRLTVV.

The chain combines TRBV7-2 with TRBJ2-3; D might be TRBD2 (5 bases). Germline V gene lookup returns CDR1 SGHTA and CDR2 FQGNSA. V was cut by 3 bases and J by 0 bases, with 13 bases left in between. The CDR3 has 16 amino acids. The CDR3 here is CASSFRSGSSTDTQYF. For the CDR3, the DNA is TGTGCCAGCAGCTTTCGGAGCGGCTCTAGCACAGATACGCAGTATTTT.

The chain carries TRBV5-1 and TRBJ1-5, with 12 bases aligning to TRBD1. V was clipped by 3 bases and J by 8 bases; unmatched bases: 3. The CDR3 loop spans 14 amino acids. The germline V gene encodes CDR1 SGHRS and CDR2 YFSETQ. This CDR3 is CASSSGTGGKPQHF. The CDR3 nucleotides read TGCGCCAGCAGCTCGGGGACAGGGGGCAAGCCCCAGCATTTT.

This clonotype occurred many times. J is TRBJ2-1 and V is TRBV7-3; 7 bases align to TRBD2. Per the germline V gene, CDR1 is SGHTA and CDR2 is FQGTGA. CDR3 length equals 14 residues. Trimming cost V 2 bases and J 6 bases; bases outside gene matches: 4. The CDR3 loop is CASSLLAASNEQFF. Written as DNA, the CDR3 is TGTGCCAGCAGCTTACTAGCGGCGAGCAATGAGCAGTTCTTC.